The T cell receptor beta chain described here comes from a study of blood T cell repertoires in COVID-19. Sequencing used immunoSEQ multiplex PCR; TCRdb keeps in-frame clones, though not all of them. Seen here are around 480,000 clones, approximately 89% observed once, and the top ten hold roughly 12%. Trimming cost V 4 bases and J 0 bases, with 11 bases left between them. Germline assignment: CDR1 KGHDR and CDR2 SFDVKD. The CDR3 has 16 amino acids. V and J are TRBV24-1 and TRBJ1-4, with D unresolved. Material: peripheral blood. The TCR was taken from a woman aged 50 to 60 with COVID-19, enrolled during active disease. CDR3 sequence: CATSDLARATNEKLFF. The DNA of the CDR3 is TGTGCCACCAGTGACCTGGCCCGTGCAACTAATGAAAAACTGTTTTTT.